Listed below are T cell receptor beta chains from one sample, sequenced in a study of blood T cell repertoires in COVID-19. Measured with immunoSEQ multiplex PCR; TCRdb has only the in-frame clones, and not every one. Of 90,000 or so clones in the sample, 65% to 90% were seen once. The specimen was peripheral blood. These receptors were obtained from a man aged 55 to 69 with acute or convalescent COVID-19. The CDR3 runs from the conserved cysteine through the conserved F or W. Each record gives: D gene, V gene, clone size, J gene, CDR3 protein, CDR3 DNA. The D gene is left open where the match is weak. A clone size is listed for some rows: how often the clone was seen (once, few, many), or a class if it is expanded.

>.|TRBV25-1|.|TRBJ2-3
CASSEGGPTDTQYF
TGTGCCAGCAGTGAGGGGGGGCCCACAGATACGCAGTATTTT
>.|TRBV3-1/TRBV3-2|.|TRBJ2-3
CASSQGLHSSTDTQYF
TGTGCCAGCAGCCAAGGACTCCATTCTAGCACAGATACGCAGTATTTT
>TRBD1|TRBV19|.|TRBJ2-1
CASSTNQGAGWNNEQFF
TGTGCCAGTAGTACCAATCAGGGGGCGGGGTGGAACAATGAGCAGTTCTTC
>.|TRBV5-4|.|TRBJ2-1
CASSIGGTLNEQFF
TGTGCCAGCAGCATTGGTGGGACACTCAATGAGCAGTTCTTC
>TRBD1|TRBV18|.|TRBJ2-1
CASSPPKAGTGVNEQFF
TGTGCCAGCTCACCACCGAAAGCGGGGACAGGGGTAAATGAGCAGTTCTTC
>TRBD2|TRBV5-6|.|TRBJ2-1
CASSKTSREQFF
TGTGCCAGCAGCAAGACTAGCCGTGAGCAGTTCTTC
>TRBD2|TRBV10-3|.|TRBJ2-1
CAISLTSAESGQFF
TGTGCCATCAGTTTAACTAGCGCCGAATCTGGGCAGTTCTTC
>.|TRBV7-2|once|TRBJ1-6
CASVQGSVLSPLHF
TGTGCCAGCGTGCAGGGGTCAGTTCTTTCACCCCTCCACTTT
>TRBD2|TRBV20-1|.|TRBJ2-3
CSATGEGTQYF
TGCAGTGCTACGGGGGAGGGTACGCAGTATTTT
>.|TRBV6-1|.|TRBJ1-1
CASSEHRDTEAFF
TGTGCCAGCAGTGAACACAGGGACACTGAAGCTTTCTTT
>TRBD2|TRBV10-3|.|TRBJ2-5
CAISRGGTSGETQYF
TGTGCCATCAGCCGAGGAGGGACTAGCGGAGAGACCCAGTACTTC
>TRBD2|TRBV7-2|once|TRBJ2-1
CASSRTSGGNYNEQFF
TGTGCCAGCAGCCGTACTAGCGGGGGAAACTACAATGAGCAGTTCTTC
>.|TRBV3-1/TRBV3-2|.|TRBJ1-2
CASSQDGNRVYGYTF
TGTGCCAGCAGCCAAGATGGAAACAGGGTGTATGGCTACACCTTC
>.|TRBV4-1|.|TRBJ2-3
CASSPWGVDTDTQYF
TGCGCCAGCAGCCCATGGGGGGTCGACACAGATACGCAGTATTTT
>TRBD2|TRBV9|.|TRBJ2-3
CASGPGGFTDTQYF
TGTGCCAGCGGCCCCGGGGGGTTCACAGATACGCAGTATTTT
>.|TRBV23-1|.|TRBJ1-2
CASSQRRTHIYGYTF
TGCGCCAGCAGTCAACGACGGACACATATCTATGGCTACACCTTC
>TRBD1|TRBV11-1|.|TRBJ1-1
CASSFGQGGVNTEAFF
TGTGCCAGCAGCTTTGGACAGGGTGGGGTGAACACTGAAGCTTTCTTT
>.|TRBV28|.|TRBJ1-4
CASSLSGRWKEKLFF
TGTGCCAGCAGTTTATCGGGGAGGTGGAAGGAAAAACTGTTTTTT
>TRBD2|TRBV7-8|.|TRBJ2-3
CASGILTLAGGPWGTDTQYF
TGTGCCAGCGGAATCCTAACGCTAGCGGGGGGGCCATGGGGCACAGATACGCAGTATTTT
>.|TRBV7-2|.|TRBJ2-5
CASSPKAWDQETQYF
TGTGCCAGCAGCCCCAAAGCGTGGGACCAAGAGACCCAGTACTTC
>TRBD1|TRBV6-2/TRBV6-3|.|TRBJ1-6
CASSPPSYIRQGKSPLHF
TGTGCCAGCAGCCCTCCTTCCTATATTCGACAGGGGAAGTCACCCCTCCACTTT
>.|TRBV18|.|TRBJ1-6
CASSPDSAGNSPLHF
TGTGCCAGCTCACCGGACAGCGCTGGGAATTCACCCCTCCACTTT
>.|TRBV29-1|.|TRBJ1-1
CSVGRTSNTEAFF
TGCAGCGTTGGTAGGACTTCGAACACTGAAGCTTTCTTT
>.|TRBV6-2/TRBV6-3|.|TRBJ2-3
CASSRDSTSTDTQYF
TGTGCCAGCAGCCGCGACAGTACTAGCACAGATACGCAGTATTTT
>.|TRBV6-6|.|TRBJ1-5
CASSRGRAPLDQPQHF
TGTGCCAGCAGTCGAGGGAGGGCCCCCTTGGATCAGCCCCAGCATTTT
>.|TRBV14|.|TRBJ1-1
CASSQDRVGRGEAFF
TGTGCCAGCAGCCAAGATCGAGTGGGGCGGGGTGAAGCTTTCTTT
>.|TRBV28|.|TRBJ1-2
CASSYRSGTLGGYTF
TGTGCCAGCAGTTATCGAAGCGGGACCCTAGGCGGCTACACCTTC
>.|TRBV28|.|TRBJ1-1
CASSPPIQNTEAFF
TGTGCCAGCAGTCCTCCGATACAAAACACTGAAGCTTTCTTT
>.|TRBV5-1|.|TRBJ2-1
CASRNPGGPYNEQFF
TGCGCCAGCAGGAACCCGGGGGGCCCCTACAATGAGCAGTTCTTC
>TRBD1|TRBV7-9|.|TRBJ2-7
CASSLAPGTAYEQYF
TGTGCCAGCAGCTTAGCCCCCGGGACAGCGTACGAGCAGTACTTC
>.|TRBV5-1|.|TRBJ1-3
CASSPMDLLTGNTIYF
TGCGCCAGCAGCCCAATGGACTTACTCACTGGAAACACCATATATTTT
>.|TRBV2|.|TRBJ1-1
CASRIRDLGGTEAFF
TGTGCCAGCCGGATCCGGGACTTGGGTGGCACTGAAGCTTTCTTT
>.|TRBV28|.|TRBJ1-2
CASSFRTGYTF
TGTGCCAGCAGTTTCAGGACGGGGTACACCTTC
>.|TRBV5-1|.|TRBJ2-5
CASSGSGARGETQYF
TGCGCCAGCAGCGGAAGCGGGGCGAGGGGGGAGACCCAGTACTTC
>TRBD1|TRBV7-2|.|TRBJ2-3
CASSPRDRVGDTQYF
TGTGCCAGCAGCCCCCGGGACAGGGTAGGAGATACGCAGTATTTT
>.|TRBV27|.|TRBJ2-2
CASSPHRAYANTGELFF
TGTGCCAGCAGTCCTCACAGGGCTTACGCGAACACCGGGGAGCTGTTTTTT
>TRBD1|TRBV5-1|.|TRBJ1-1
CASSSSGTGDTEAFF
TGCGCCAGCAGCTCGTCCGGGACAGGGGACACTGAAGCTTTCTTT
>.|TRBV4-1|.|TRBJ1-4
CTSSQLGGGGYEKLFF
TGCACCAGCAGCCAATTGGGGGGAGGGGGTTATGAAAAACTGTTTTTT
>.|TRBV30|.|TRBJ1-2
CAWSVPDGRGSTNYGYTF
TGTGCCTGGAGTGTTCCGGATGGCAGGGGATCGACTAACTATGGCTACACCTTC
>.|TRBV19|.|TRBJ1-5
CASSTFPLPQHF
TGTGCCAGTAGTACTTTCCCCTTACCCCAGCATTTT
>.|TRBV7-2|.|TRBJ2-2
CASSPGLMSGELFF
TGTGCCAGCAGCCCGGGACTTATGTCGGGGGAGCTGTTTTTT
>.|TRBV23-1|.|TRBJ1-5
CASSHGTHSNQPQHF
TGCGCCAGCAGTCATGGGACTCATAGCAATCAGCCCCAGCATTTT
>.|TRBV18|.|TRBJ1-1
CASSRGPLNTEAFF
TGTGCCAGCTCGCGGGGGCCTTTGAACACTGAAGCTTTCTTT
>TRBD1|TRBV7-3|.|TRBJ2-2
CASSFQGVTGELFF
TGTGCCAGCAGCTTCCAGGGGGTGACCGGGGAGCTGTTTTTT
>TRBD1|TRBV28|.|TRBJ1-2
CASSLGTGGGSYGYTF
TGTGCCAGCAGTTTGGGAACAGGGGGCGGAAGCTATGGCTACACCTTC
>.|TRBV10-3|.|TRBJ2-1
CAISAPPSGGNEQFF
TGTGCCATCAGTGCGCCTCCAAGCGGAGGGAATGAGCAGTTCTTC
>.|TRBV4-3|.|TRBJ2-2
CASGRQEPNTGELFF
TGCGCCAGCGGAAGACAGGAACCGAACACCGGGGAGCTGTTTTTT
>.|TRBV27|.|TRBJ2-1
CASSFTGTPINEQFF
TGTGCCAGCAGTTTTACCGGGACACCGATTAATGAGCAGTTCTTC
>TRBD2|TRBV6-5|.|TRBJ2-3
CASTLSAGDTDTQYF
TGTGCCAGCACCCTGTCCGCGGGAGACACAGATACGCAGTATTTT
>.|TRBV16|.|TRBJ1-5
CASSQGGQPQHF
TGTGCCAGCAGCCAAGGGGGGCAGCCCCAGCATTTT
>.|TRBV11-2|.|TRBJ2-1
CASSLDPADNEQFF
TGTGCCAGCAGCTTAGATCCGGCGGACAATGAGCAGTTCTTC
>TRBD1|TRBV7-2|.|TRBJ2-1
CASSSQGFVAYNEQFF
TGTGCCAGCAGCTCACAGGGGTTTGTCGCCTACAATGAGCAGTTCTTC
>.|TRBV5-5|.|TRBJ2-2
CASSPPSRANTGELFF
TGTGCCAGCAGCCCCCCGAGCCGCGCGAACACCGGGGAGCTGTTTTTT
>.|TRBV28|.|TRBJ2-2
CASSLTSPGELFF
TGTGCCAGCAGTTTAACTAGCCCCGGGGAGCTGTTTTTT
>TRBD2|TRBV7-6|.|TRBJ2-1
CASSLVFGRDYNEQFF
TGTGCCAGCAGCTTAGTGTTTGGGAGGGACTACAATGAGCAGTTCTTC
>TRBD1|TRBV15|.|TRBJ1-3
CATSGKDRGLSGNTIYF
TGTGCCACCAGCGGGAAGGACAGGGGGTTATCTGGAAACACCATATATTTT
>.|TRBV7-9|.|TRBJ1-2
CASSYGQSYGYTF
TGTGCCAGCAGCTACGGACAGAGCTATGGCTACACCTTC
>.|TRBV18|.|TRBJ2-2
CASSPSTGRSSGELFF
TGTGCCAGCTCACCGTCGACAGGGAGGTCGTCCGGGGAGCTGTTTTTT